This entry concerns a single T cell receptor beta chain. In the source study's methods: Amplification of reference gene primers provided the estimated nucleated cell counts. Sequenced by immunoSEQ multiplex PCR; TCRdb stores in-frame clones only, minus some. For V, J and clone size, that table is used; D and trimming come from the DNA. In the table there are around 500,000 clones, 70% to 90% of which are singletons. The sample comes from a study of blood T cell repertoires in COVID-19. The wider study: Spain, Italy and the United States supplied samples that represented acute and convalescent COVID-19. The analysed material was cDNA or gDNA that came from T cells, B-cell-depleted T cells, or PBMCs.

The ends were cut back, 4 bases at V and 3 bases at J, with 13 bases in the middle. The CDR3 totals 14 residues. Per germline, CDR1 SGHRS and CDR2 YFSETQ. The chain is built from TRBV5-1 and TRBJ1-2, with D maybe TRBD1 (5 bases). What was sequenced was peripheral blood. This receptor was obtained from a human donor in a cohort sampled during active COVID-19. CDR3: CASSPYGGDYGYTF. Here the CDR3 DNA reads TGCGCCAGCAGCCCCTATGGGGGGGACTATGGCTACACCTTC.